This T cell receptor (beta chain) was sequenced in a study of CD8 T cells in Susac syndrome. A quantity of about 0.5 to 1 ug RNA underwent reverse transcription using random hexamers. TCRdb analysed the immunoSEQ multiplex PCR reads with MiXCR anew, one entry per CDR3 protein. The sample records approximately 200,000 distinct CDR3 sequences, around nine tenths being singletons. Trimming removed 5 bases from V and 5 bases from J, with 15 bases in between. Germline CDR1 DFQATT, CDR2 SNEGSKA (reference sequence). The CDR3 is made up of 13 amino acids. The chain is built from TRBV20-1 and TRBJ1-2; D gene ambiguous. The source of this sequence is a human donor with multiple sclerosis. The sample consisted of CD8+ T cells from PBMCs. The DNA for the CDR3 is TGCAGTGCTGCACAGTCCGCTTATTATGGCTACACCTTC. It codes for CSAAQSAYYGYTF.